This note documents a single T cell receptor (beta chain) sequence. Germline CDR1 is SGDLS and CDR2 is YYNGEE. V was shortened by 2 bases and J by 3 bases, with 12 bases between the two germline ends. The CDR3 has 16 amino acids. These data come from a study of blood T cell repertoires in COVID-19. TCRdb's copy holds only in-frame clones and misses some; the assay was immunoSEQ multiplex PCR. Of some 200,000 clones listed, 80% to 90% are singletons. The source material was PBMCs or T cells enriched from blood (not recorded which). The clonotype comes from a man aged 35-49 years who had recovered from COVID-19. The chain is built from TRBV9 and TRBJ1-6; a weak D match, TRBD1 (5 bases). CDR3 region: CASSVGDGGYNSPLHF. In DNA form, the CDR3 reads TGTGCCAGCAGCGTTGGGGACGGGGGCTATAATTCACCCCTCCACTTT.